This entry describes one TCR beta chain. The antigen it binds to is not known. The input lacks base qualities; no much larger clone sits a single base away. These data are taken from a study of brain metastases from non-small cell lung cancer (dated by TCRdb to between 2017 and 2020). Looking at the study overall: The study profiled the immune microenvironment of paired resected primary tumors and brain metastases taken from patients with non-small-cell lung cancer. Broader findings and caveats from the paper: T-cell infiltration was lower in brain metastases than in primary tumors (P < 0.001). Compared with the matched primary tumors, 60% to 65% of brain metastases appeared to show expanded T-cell clones. Paired brain metastases and primary tumors largely shared TCR repertoires, although T-cell densities in the metastases were sparse.

The cohort comprised 35 to 50 patients with surgically resected non-small-cell lung cancer who had both primary tumor and brain metastasis specimens. Archival formalin-fixed, paraffin-embedded tissues were used as the tumor specimens. At the junction V is shortened by 1 base and J by 0 bases; bases outside the gene matches: 12. The germline V gene sets CDR1 to SGHRS and CDR2 to YFSETQ. The CDR3 measures 18 amino acids from cysteine to phenylalanine. Of all the DNA, just the CDR3 is kept, 54 bases in frame from base 1. The library was obtained by the immunoSEQ multiplex PCR assay. Sequencing of the T-cell receptor beta chain repertoire was carried out together with a 770-gene immune expression panel. Entries here come from immuneACCESS through TCRdb and include only in-frame sequences with V and J called. Some clones fail to appear in such tables; in the studies checked, an unresolved V gene covers under half of the shortfall, and the cause of the remainder is unknown. In all, the sample holds over a thousand clones, and roughly 84% of those were seen once. The ten largest clones represent just under 15% of the sample.

This receptor was obtained from a donor at least 40 years old with non-small cell lung cancer. Sequencing was done on a sample of tissue from a brain metastasis. Reading the label with the study, this specimen's cell subset or site is: resected brain metastasis paired with primary lung tumor. The chain joins TRBV5-1 to TRBJ1-1, with 7 central nucleotides matching TRBD1. The CDR3 sequence is CASSLRPPRDSMNTEAFF. The DNA reads as follows: TGCGCCAGCAGCTTGCGGCCGCCTAGGGACAGCATGAACACTGAAGCTTTCTTT.